The 22 T cell receptor beta chains reported below all come from one sample, sequenced in a study of blood T cell repertoires in COVID-19. The method was immunoSEQ multiplex PCR; TCRdb's version includes in-frame clones alone and lacks a portion of them. Here the sample spans 50,000 to 85,000 clones, about four fifths being singletons. The sample comprised peripheral blood. These receptors all stem from a human donor in a cohort sampled during active COVID-19.

This rearrangement joins TRBV6-2 or TRBV6-3 to TRBJ2-3; tentative D call: TRBD2 (6 bases). The CDR3 covers 12 residues. Trimming stripped 4 bases from V and 10 bases from J, with 12 bases between. Germline V gene data show CDR1 as MNHEY and CDR2 as SVGEGT. The CDR3 bases are TGTGCCAGCAGTTGGGTCAGGGAGGCGCAGTATTTT. It translates to CASSWVREAQYF.

Here the CDR3 DNA reads TGTGCCAGCAGCCAAGATTTGGGGAGGAATCAGCCCCAGCATTTT. It is translated as CASSQDLGRNQPQHF. V is TRBV4-2 and J is TRBJ1-5; D remains ambiguous. The CDR3 is 15 residues long. Trimming removed 0 bases at V and 4 bases at J, with 10 bases between. Germline CDR1 is LGHNA and CDR2 is YNFKEQ.

This clone has only one observation. This sequence joins TRBV10-1 and TRBJ1-5, with D uncertain. This CDR3 is 13 amino acids long. CDR1 is WNHNN and CDR2 is SYGVQD in the germline V gene (reference sequence). The V gene lost 2 bases and the J gene lost 7 bases, with 9 bases spanning the gap. Written as DNA, the CDR3 is TGCGCCAGCAGTGAGAACAGTGGACAGCCCCAGCATTTT. Protein product: CASSENSGQPQHF.

The genes are TRBV5-4 and TRBJ2-5; 8 bases line up with TRBD2. This CDR3 has 15 amino acids. Looked up from germline, CDR1 is SGHNT and CDR2 is YYREEE (reference sequence). V shed 3 bases and J 1 base; nucleotides not matched to a gene: 5. This CDR3 is CASSSPGGLQETQYF. CDR3 bases: TGTGCCAGCAGCTCACCGGGAGGGCTCCAAGAGACCCAGTACTTC.

The J gene is TRBJ2-7, the V gene TRBV2, with a tentative D call TRBD2 (6 bases). The CDR3 extends over 21 amino acids. Trimming removed 3 bases at V and 0 bases at J, with 30 bases between. CDR1 is SNHLY, CDR2 FYNNEI, per germline. The CDR3 sequence: CASSDSLASGLSTRASYEQYF. CDR3 coding DNA: TGTGCCAGCAGTGATAGTCTAGCGTCAGGGTTGTCTACTAGAGCCTCCTACGAGCAGTACTTC.

The chain joins TRBV6-5 to TRBJ1-3, with D unclear. From germline, CDR1 is MNHEY and CDR2 SVGAGI. V dropped 6 bases and J dropped 0 bases, with 9 bases sitting between them. There are 14 residues in the CDR3. Here the CDR3 reads CASSQHHSGNTIYF. DNA of the CDR3: TGTGCCAGCAGCCAACACCACTCTGGAAACACCATATATTTT.

V is TRBV5-1 and J is TRBJ1-4; no firm D call. The CDR3 extends over 15 amino acids. The V gene lost 5 bases and the J gene lost 3 bases, with 14 bases spanning the gap. The V gene's germline CDR1 is SGHRS and CDR2 YFSETQ. CDR3 region: CASRISGSPNEKLFF. The DNA of the CDR3 is TGCGCCAGCAGGATCTCGGGGAGTCCTAATGAAAAACTGTTTTTT.

The chain uses TRBV27 and TRBJ2-7, with D possibly matching TRBD2 (5 bases). V was cut by 6 bases and J by 4 bases, with 19 bases left in between. Germline lookup yields CDR1 MNHEY and CDR2 SMNVEV (reference sequence). The CDR3 runs to 15 residues. In nucleotides, the CDR3 is TGTGCCAGCAGCCACGGAGGTAGGGCGGTTTACGAGCAGTACTTC. Its protein product is CASSHGGRAVYEQYF.

CDR3 protein: CASSPGGAYEQYF. Here the CDR3 DNA reads TGTGCCAGCAGCCCCGGGGGGGCCTACGAGCAGTACTTC. V is TRBV7-6 and J is TRBJ2-7; 8 bases map to TRBD2. CDR1 SGHVS and CDR2 FNYEAQ come from the germline V gene. The CDR3 extends over 13 amino acids. V trimming: 5 bases; J trimming: 2 bases; junction bases outside the gene matches: 2.

J is TRBJ2-5 and V is TRBV12-3 or TRBV12-4; D perhaps matches TRBD1 (5 bases). CDR3 size: 13 residues. V lost 4 bases and J 4 bases, leaving 10 bases between the germline ends. The CDR3 spells CASSSAGRETQYF. In nucleotides, the CDR3 is TGTGCCAGCAGTTCCGCAGGGCGAGAGACCCAGTACTTC.

The rearrangement joins TRBV27 to TRBJ2-3, with TRBD1 matching 9 bases. CDR3 length: 15 residues. The V gene's germline CDR1 is MNHEY and CDR2 SMNVEV (reference sequence). The V segment lost 2 bases and the J segment 1 base; nucleotides outside the gene matches: 1. In DNA form, the CDR3 reads TGTGCCAGCAGTTTAAGGGACAGGGGCACAGATACGCAGTATTTT. Protein sequence: CASSLRDRGTDTQYF.

The chain links TRBV6-5 to TRBJ1-2; 7 positions agree with TRBD1. CDR1 and CDR2 from the germline V gene are MNHEY and SVGAGI. V trimming: 7 bases; J trimming: 2 bases; junction bases outside the gene matches: 1. CDR3 length equals 12 residues. The CDR3 is CASMGQNYGYTF. The CDR3 DNA reads TGTGCCAGCATGGGACAGAACTATGGCTACACCTTC.

V and J are TRBV4-3 and TRBJ2-7; D remains ambiguous. The CDR3 loop spans 14 amino acids. CDR1 and CDR2 from the germline V gene are LGHNA and YSLEER. V lost 4 bases and J lost 0, with 10 bases in between. The CDR3 reads CASSLDSNSYEQYF. The CDR3 DNA reads as TGCGCCAGCAGCCTTGACTCTAACTCCTACGAGCAGTACTTC.

Comments on this clone: The junction differs from germline at one of its ends, possibly a read error. CDR3 amino acids: CASSVGTGPFYGYTF. The CDR3 DNA reads as TGTGCCAGCAGTGTAGGGACAGGACCATTTTATGGCTACACCTTC. V usage is TRBV9 and J usage is TRBJ1-2; TRBD1 agrees at 8 bases. CDR3 size: 15 residues. In germline, CDR1 is SGDLS, CDR2 YYNGEE.

This rearrangement joins TRBV7-6 to TRBJ1-1; D perhaps matches TRBD1 (6 bases). Germline-derived CDR1 and CDR2 are SGHVS and FNYEAQ. Trimming left V 5 bases short and J 5 bases short, with 12 bases between. This CDR3 is 13 amino acids long. CDR3 in DNA: TGTGCCAGCAGCCGACTAACAGGGACTGAAGCTTTCTTT. It specifies CASSRLTGTEAFF.

Regarding this clone: This sample includes further DNA sequences coding for the same CDR3. The V and J genes are TRBV27 and TRBJ1-1; D might be TRBD1 (5 bases). V gave up 6 bases and J gave up 1 base, with 15 bases separating them. CDR1 and CDR2 (germline): MNHEY, SMNVEV (reference sequence). The CDR3 is 15 residues long. CDR3 sequence reads: CASSSPGGTNTEAFF. The CDR3 coding sequence is TGTGCCAGCAGCTCCCCCGGGGGGACGAACACTGAAGCTTTCTTT.

The rearrangement uses TRBV20-1 and TRBJ2-1; D uncertain. With 3 bases removed from V and 9 bases from J, the gap between germline ends came to 18 bases. Germline V gives CDR1 DFQATT, CDR2 SNEGSKA (reference sequence). This CDR3 is 14 amino acids long. The CDR3 region is CSASDAGRKSEQFF. In DNA, the CDR3 is TGCAGTGCTAGTGATGCAGGCAGGAAGAGTGAGCAGTTCTTC.

This sequence joins TRBV14 and TRBJ1-2; TRBD1 agrees at 7 bases. The junction had 10 bases not matched to a gene; V was cut back by 0 bases and J by 6 bases. CDR3 length equals 16 residues. Per the germline V gene, CDR1 is SGHDN and CDR2 is FVKESK. The CDR3 sequence is CASSQDIYGGGNGYTF. CDR3 coding DNA: TGTGCCAGCAGCCAAGATATCTACGGAGGGGGCAATGGCTACACCTTC.

The chain uses TRBV19 and TRBJ2-7, with a possible D match to TRBD1 (5 bases). The CDR3 runs to 13 residues. Trimming took 5 bases from V and 2 from J, leaving 10 bases between them. Per the germline V gene, CDR1 is LNHDA and CDR2 is SQIVND (reference sequence). CDR3 nucleotides: TGTGCCAGTAGTTGGGGCGGAGCCTACGAGCAGTACTTC. Residues: CASSWGGAYEQYF.

The chain links TRBV18 to TRBJ2-7, with 9 bases that match TRBD2. The trim removed 6 bases at V and 4 bases at J, leaving 1 base unmatched. Germline assignment: CDR1 KGHSH and CDR2 LQKENI. The CDR3 totals 12 residues. The CDR3 sequence is CASSSGGYEQYF. CDR3 nucleotide sequence: TGTGCCAGCTCTAGCGGGGGTTACGAGCAGTACTTC.

The chain joins TRBV20-1 to TRBJ1-5; no clear D gene. Trimming left V 3 bases short and J 7 bases short, with 16 bases between. The CDR3 has 14 residues. CDR1 and CDR2 (germline): DFQATT, SNEGSKA (reference sequence). CDR3: CSASSDGRPQPQHF. In nucleotides, the CDR3 is TGCAGTGCTAGTTCGGACGGGAGGCCCCAGCCCCAGCATTTT.

The genes are TRBV7-9 and TRBJ1-1, with D possibly TRBD1 on 5 matching bases. V lost 1 base, J lost 4 bases, and 10 bases lay in between. This CDR3 has 14 amino acids. Germline V gene data show CDR1 as SEHNR and CDR2 as FQNEAQ (reference sequence). CDR3 protein: CASSLGGESTEAFF. DNA for the CDR3: TGTGCCAGCAGCTTAGGGGGGGAGAGCACTGAAGCTTTCTTT. The variable domain in full, with the rest retrieved from reference TRBV7-9 and TRBJ1-1, is DTGVSQNPRHKITKRGQNVTFRCDPISEHNRLYWYRQTLGQGPEFLTYFQNEAQLEKSRLLSDRFSAERPKGSFSTLEIQRTEQGDSAMYLCASSLGGESTEAFFGQGTRLTVV.